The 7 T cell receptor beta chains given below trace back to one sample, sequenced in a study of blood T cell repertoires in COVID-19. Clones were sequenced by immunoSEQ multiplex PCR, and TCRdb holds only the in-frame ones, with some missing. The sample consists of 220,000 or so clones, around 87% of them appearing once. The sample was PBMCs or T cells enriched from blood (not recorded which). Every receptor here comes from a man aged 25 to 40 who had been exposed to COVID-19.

The CDR3 region has the DNA TGTGCCAGCACAGTCAGGCAGAACTATGGCTACACCTTC. This gives the protein CASTVRQNYGYTF. The chain employs TRBV7-2 and TRBJ1-2; D gene ambiguous. CDR1 is SGHTA, CDR2 FQGNSA, per germline. Trimming pared 7 bases from V and 2 bases from J, leaving 11 bases between. This CDR3 is built from 13 residues.

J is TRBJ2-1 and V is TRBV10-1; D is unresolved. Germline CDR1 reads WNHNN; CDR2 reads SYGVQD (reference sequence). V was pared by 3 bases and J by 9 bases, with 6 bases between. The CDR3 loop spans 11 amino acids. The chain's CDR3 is CASSETREQFF. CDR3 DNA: TGCGCCAGCAGTGAAACTCGTGAGCAGTTCTTC.

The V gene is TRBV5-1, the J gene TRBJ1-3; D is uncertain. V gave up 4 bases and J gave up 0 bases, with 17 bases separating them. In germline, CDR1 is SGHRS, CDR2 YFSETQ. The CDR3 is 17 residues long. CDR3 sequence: CASSVAGGTGSGNTIYF. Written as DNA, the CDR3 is TGCGCCAGCAGCGTGGCTGGAGGCACCGGCTCTGGAAACACCATATATTTT. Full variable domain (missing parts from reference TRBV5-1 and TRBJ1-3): KAGVTQTPRYLIKTRGQQVTLSCSPISGHRSVSWYQQTPGQGLQFLFEYFSETQRNKGNFPGRFSGRQFSNSRSEMNVSTLELGDSALYLCASSVAGGTGSGNTIYFGEGSWLTVV.

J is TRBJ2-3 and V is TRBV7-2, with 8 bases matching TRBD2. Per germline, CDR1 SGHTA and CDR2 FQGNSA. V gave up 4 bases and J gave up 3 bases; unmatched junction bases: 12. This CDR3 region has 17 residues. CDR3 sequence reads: CASSSQTGGQATDTQYF. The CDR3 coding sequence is TGTGCCAGCAGCTCCCAGACGGGGGGGCAAGCGACAGATACGCAGTATTTT.

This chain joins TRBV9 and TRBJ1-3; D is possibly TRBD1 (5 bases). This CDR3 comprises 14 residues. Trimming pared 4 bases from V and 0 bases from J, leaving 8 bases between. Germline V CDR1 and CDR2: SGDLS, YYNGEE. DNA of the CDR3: TGTGCCAGCAGCTTGGGGCACTCTGGAAACACCATATATTTT. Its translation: CASSLGHSGNTIYF.

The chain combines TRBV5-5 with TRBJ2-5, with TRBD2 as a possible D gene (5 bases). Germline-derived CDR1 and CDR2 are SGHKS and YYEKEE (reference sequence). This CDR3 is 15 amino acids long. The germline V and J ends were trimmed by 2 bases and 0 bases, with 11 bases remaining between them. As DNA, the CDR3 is TGTGCCAGCAGCTTCGATAGCGTGGACCAAGAGACCCAGTACTTC. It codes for CASSFDSVDQETQYF.

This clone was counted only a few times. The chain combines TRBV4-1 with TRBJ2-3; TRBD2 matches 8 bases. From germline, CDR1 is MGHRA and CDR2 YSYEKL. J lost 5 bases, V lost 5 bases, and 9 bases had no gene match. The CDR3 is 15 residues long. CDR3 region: CASSIPGGPVDTQYF. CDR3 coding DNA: TGCGCCAGCAGCATCCCGGGGGGGCCAGTAGATACGCAGTATTTT.